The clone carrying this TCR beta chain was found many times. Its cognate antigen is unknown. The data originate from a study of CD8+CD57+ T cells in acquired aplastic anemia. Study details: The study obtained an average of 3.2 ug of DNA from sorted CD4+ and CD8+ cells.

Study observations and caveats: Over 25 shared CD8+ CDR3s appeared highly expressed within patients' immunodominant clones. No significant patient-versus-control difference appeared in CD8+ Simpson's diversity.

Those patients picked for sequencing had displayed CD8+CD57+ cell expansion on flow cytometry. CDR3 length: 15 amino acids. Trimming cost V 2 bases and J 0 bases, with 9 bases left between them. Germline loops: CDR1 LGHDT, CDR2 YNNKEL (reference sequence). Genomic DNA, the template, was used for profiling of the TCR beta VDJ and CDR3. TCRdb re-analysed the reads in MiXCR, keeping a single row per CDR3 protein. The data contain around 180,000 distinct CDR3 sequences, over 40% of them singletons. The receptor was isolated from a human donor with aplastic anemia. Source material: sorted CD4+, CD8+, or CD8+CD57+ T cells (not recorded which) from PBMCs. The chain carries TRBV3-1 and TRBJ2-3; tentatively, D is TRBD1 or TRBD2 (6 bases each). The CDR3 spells CASSQTGASTDTQYF. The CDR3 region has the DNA TGTGCCAGCAGCCAAACGGGGGCCAGCACAGATACGCAGTATTTT.